One sample yielded the 22 T cell receptor beta chains listed below, sequenced in a study of blood T cell repertoires in COVID-19. The assay was immunoSEQ multiplex PCR, and TCRdb's table has in-frame clones only and misses some. Of fewer than 200,000 clones in the sample, 88% were seen once. The sequenced material came from PBMCs or T cells enriched from blood (not recorded which). These receptors originate from a woman aged 18-30 years who had recovered from COVID-19.

This clone was seen a handful of times. The rearrangement joins TRBV29-1 to TRBJ1-1, with D uncertain. In germline, CDR1 is SQVTM, CDR2 ANQGSEA. The CDR3 has 14 amino acids. Trimming pared 4 bases from V and 4 bases from J, leaving 16 bases between. The CDR3 sequence is CSVGAAVRGTEAFF. The CDR3 DNA is TGCAGCGTTGGCGCGGCCGTTCGGGGCACTGAAGCTTTCTTT.

This clone was seen once. V and J are TRBV7-9 and TRBJ2-5; D gene unclear. Germline V gene lookup returns CDR1 SEHNR and CDR2 FQNEAQ (reference sequence). The CDR3 has 13 amino acids. Trimming took 2 bases from V and 2 from J, leaving 6 bases between them. CDR3 sequence: CASSLTLQETQYF. The CDR3 nucleotides are TGTGCCAGCAGCTTAACTTTACAAGAGACCCAGTACTTC.

This clone has just a few counts. The chain recombines TRBV12-3 or TRBV12-4 with TRBJ1-1; maybe TRBD1 (5 bases). V was trimmed by 10 bases and J by 5 bases, leaving 14 bases between them. The length of the CDR3 is 12 residues. CDR3 in DNA: TGTGCCACAGGGACTGGGATAACTGAAGCTTTCTTT. Residues: CATGTGITEAFF.

This clone was seen a few times. The CDR3 loop reads CASSLMAGRAGTEAFF. CDR3 DNA sequence: TGTGCCAGCAGCTTAATGGCCGGACGGGCGGGCACTGAAGCTTTCTTT. The rearrangement links TRBV11-2 to TRBJ1-1; the D is unclear. The CDR3 sequence is 16 residues long. Germline V gene data show CDR1 as SGHAT and CDR2 as FQNNGV. Trimming shortened V by 2 bases and J by 4 bases, and 17 bases separated the two germline ends.

The chain recombines TRBV4-2 with TRBJ2-7; D not resolved. Deletions cut 1 base from V and 5 bases from J, with 12 bases between. The CDR3 runs 14 residues. Germline V gene lookup returns CDR1 LGHNA and CDR2 YNFKEQ. The CDR3 spells CASSQGTVEDEQYF. The CDR3 nucleotides read TGTGCCAGCAGCCAAGGTACCGTTGAGGACGAGCAGTACTTC.

This clone was observed a handful of times. This chain joins TRBV6-2 or TRBV6-3 and TRBJ1-3; TRBD1 agrees at 10 bases. The CDR3 is made up of 13 amino acids. CDR1 is MNHEY, CDR2 SVGEGT, per germline. V shed 5 bases and J 9 bases; nucleotides not matched to a gene: 4. The CDR3 protein is CASSTGQGTTIYF. DNA for the CDR3: TGTGCCAGCAGTACGGGACAGGGGACCACCATATATTTT.

The rearrangement joins TRBV5-1 to TRBJ2-6; TRBD1 is a possible D gene (5 bases). Trimming cost V 2 bases and J 1 base, with 7 bases left between them. Germline V lookup: CDR1 SGHRS, CDR2 YFSETQ. CDR3 size: 15 residues. The DNA of the CDR3 is TGCGCCAGCAGCTTTGACAGTTCTGGGGCCAACGTCCTGACTTTC. Amino acids: CASSFDSSGANVLTF.

The V and J genes are TRBV10-3 and TRBJ1-1, with D hard to call. The CDR3 runs 14 residues. V was cut by 3 bases and J by 7 bases, with 15 bases left in between. Germline lookup yields CDR1 ENHRY and CDR2 SYGVKD. CDR3: CAISDSGGTNEAFF. The CDR3 nucleotides are TGTGCCATCAGTGATTCGGGAGGTACCAATGAAGCTTTCTTT.

The chain recombines TRBV5-1 with TRBJ1-3, with no clear D. Trimming stripped 5 bases from V and 3 bases from J, with 15 bases between. The CDR3 length is 15 residues. Germline CDR1 is SGHRS and CDR2 is YFSETQ. The CDR3: CASSYTGGFGNTIYF. Here the CDR3 DNA reads TGCGCCAGCAGTTATACCGGAGGGTTTGGAAACACCATATATTTT.

About this clone: An end of the junction differs from the germline gene, which may be a read error. The chain is built from TRBV19 and TRBJ1-1; D call uncertain. The germline CDR1 and CDR2 sequences are LNHDA and SQIVND (reference sequence). The CDR3 runs 16 residues. This CDR3 reads CASRIDGRKMNTEAFF. CDR3 sequence (DNA): TGTGCCAGTAGGATAGATGGGAGGAAGATGAACACTGAAGCTTTCTTT.

The chain joins TRBV7-2 to TRBJ1-1; D gene ambiguous. Between the trimmed V and J ends, which lost 4 bases and 1 base, there was a span of 10 bases. CDR3 size: 14 residues. Looked up from germline, CDR1 is SGHTA and CDR2 is FQGNSA. The CDR3 nucleotides are TGTGCCAGCAGCTGGGAGGGTCGGAACACTGAAGCTTTCTTT. Translated: CASSWEGRNTEAFF.

Of note for this clone: The sample holds other DNA sequences that translate to the same CDR3. The chain has TRBV27 and TRBJ1-2, with D maybe TRBD1 (5 bases). The V and J ends lost 0 bases and 5 bases respectively, with 10 bases between them. Looked up from germline, CDR1 is MNHEY and CDR2 is SMNVEV (reference sequence). There are 14 residues in the CDR3. DNA for the CDR3: TGTGCCAGCAGTTTATCAGGCGGGGGGTATGGCTACACCTTC. It specifies CASSLSGGGYGYTF.

This clone was counted a few times. This chain joins TRBV10-1 and TRBJ1-1; 7 positions agree with TRBD1. This CDR3 is 13 amino acids long. CDR1 WNHNN and CDR2 SYGVQD come from the germline V gene (reference sequence). Losses at the gene ends were 5 bases for V and 5 bases for J; bases not matched to a gene: 5. The CDR3 DNA follows: TGCGCCAGCAGTCTAACAGGGGATACTGAAGCTTTCTTT. It yields the protein CASSLTGDTEAFF.

The sample holds one count of this clone. The V call is TRBV24-1, the J call TRBJ1-5; D gene unclear. The CDR3 is 19 residues long. CDR1 and CDR2 (germline): KGHDR, SFDVKD. Deletions cut 9 bases from V and 2 bases from J, with 28 bases between. CDR3 residues: CATFNPGCEKRNGNQPQHF. The CDR3 nucleotides are TGTGCCACCTTCAACCCGGGATGTGAGAAGAGGAACGGCAATCAGCCCCAGCATTTT.

This clone showed up many times. The chain links TRBV30 to TRBJ1-2; D might be TRBD1 (5 bases). Germline V gene lookup returns CDR1 GTSNPN and CDR2 SVGIG (reference sequence). The CDR3 is 13 residues long. With 4 bases removed from V and 4 bases from J, the gap between germline ends came to 13 bases. This chain's CDR3 is CAWKKGFTYGYTF. Here the CDR3 DNA reads TGTGCCTGGAAGAAGGGGTTCACCTATGGCTACACCTTC.

The chain combines TRBV27 with TRBJ2-2; no firm D call. The CDR3 is 14 residues long. V lost 0 bases, J lost 5 bases, and 7 bases lay in between. Germline V gene sequence: CDR1 MNHEY, CDR2 SMNVEV (reference sequence). The CDR3 region is CASSLSGPTGELFF. The CDR3 region has the DNA TGTGCCAGCAGTTTATCGGGCCCGACCGGGGAGCTGTTTTTT.

The chain uses TRBV6-5 and TRBJ1-5, with 8 bases fitting TRBD1. V shed 10 bases and J 3 bases; nucleotides not matched to a gene: 5. The CDR3 sequence is 13 residues long. Germline V CDR1 and CDR2: MNHEY, SVGAGI. CDR3 DNA: TGTGCCACCCGGGGACAGGACAATCAGCCCCAGCATTTT. Translating gives CATRGQDNQPQHF.

The chain joins TRBV19 to TRBJ2-5; 11 nucleotides line up with TRBD1. The CDR3 has 17 amino acids. The J segment lost 3 bases and the V segment lost 8 bases, leaving 14 bases of the junction unmatched. Germline CDR1 reads LNHDA; CDR2 reads SQIVND (reference sequence). The CDR3 loop is CASSVTGTGGHKETQYF. Here the CDR3 DNA reads TGTGCCAGTTCCGTTACCGGGACAGGGGGTCATAAAGAGACCCAGTACTTC. Looking up the rest from reference TRBV19 and TRBJ2-5 gives the full variable domain: DGGITQSPKYLFRKEGQNVTLSCEQNLNHDAMYWYRQDPGQGLRLIYYSQIVNDFQKGDIAEGYSVSREKKESFPLTVTSAQKNPTAFYLCASSVTGTGGHKETQYFGPGTRLLVL.

V and J are TRBV2 and TRBJ2-4; D is possibly TRBD2 (6 bases). Trimming removed 5 bases from V and 2 bases from J, with 13 bases in between. The length of the CDR3 is 15 residues. From germline, CDR1 is SNHLY and CDR2 FYNNEI. The CDR3 region is CASSKEGETKNIQYF. CDR3 in DNA: TGTGCCAGCAGTAAGGAGGGCGAGACCAAAAACATTCAGTACTTC.

This chain joins TRBV2 and TRBJ1-3; tentatively, D is TRBD1 (5 bases). Germline V lookup: CDR1 SNHLY, CDR2 FYNNEI. V was cut by 7 bases and J by 0 bases, with 13 bases left in between. The CDR3 length is 15 residues. As DNA, the CDR3 is TGTGCCAGCATGGTAGGGGCGATCTCTGGAAACACCATATATTTT. Residues: CASMVGAISGNTIYF.

The chain links TRBV23-1 to TRBJ1-5, with TRBD1 identical over 7 bases. TRBV23-1 is given ORF status, its function remaining uncertain. The CDR3 has 16 amino acids. Unmatched junction bases numbered 10, after V lost 6 bases and J lost 2 bases. The CDR3 nucleotides are TGCGCCAGCAGCCCGCCGTCGAGGGGGCGCAATCAGCCCCAGCATTTT. Its protein is CASSPPSRGRNQPQHF.

The rearrangement links TRBV7-9 to TRBJ1-1; D is perhaps TRBD1 (5 bases). In germline, CDR1 is SEHNR, CDR2 FQNEAQ (reference sequence). Trimming took off 3 bases at V and 0 bases at J, with 11 bases between the two ends. This CDR3 region has 15 residues. The CDR3 region is CASSFKTELNTEAFF. The DNA for the CDR3 is TGTGCCAGCAGCTTTAAGACAGAGTTGAACACTGAAGCTTTCTTT.